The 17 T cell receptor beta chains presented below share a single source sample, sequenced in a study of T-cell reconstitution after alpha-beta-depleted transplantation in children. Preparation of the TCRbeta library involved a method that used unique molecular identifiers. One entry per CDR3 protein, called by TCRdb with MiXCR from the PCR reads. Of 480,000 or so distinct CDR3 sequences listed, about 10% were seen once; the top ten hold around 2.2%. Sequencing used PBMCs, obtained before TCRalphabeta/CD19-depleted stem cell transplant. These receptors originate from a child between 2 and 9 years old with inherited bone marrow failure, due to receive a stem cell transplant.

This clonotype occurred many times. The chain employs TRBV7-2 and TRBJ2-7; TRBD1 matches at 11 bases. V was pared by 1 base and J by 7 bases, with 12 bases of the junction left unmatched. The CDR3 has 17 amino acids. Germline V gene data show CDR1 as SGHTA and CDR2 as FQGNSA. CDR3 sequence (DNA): TGTGCCAGCAGCTTAGTTAAGGGACAGGGGGACGAGAGAGAGCAGTACTTC. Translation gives CASSLVKGQGDEREQYF.

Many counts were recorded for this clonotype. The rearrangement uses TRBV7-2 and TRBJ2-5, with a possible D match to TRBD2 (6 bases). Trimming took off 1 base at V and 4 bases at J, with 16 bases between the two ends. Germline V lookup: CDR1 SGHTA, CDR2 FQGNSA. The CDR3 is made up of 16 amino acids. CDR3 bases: TGTGCCAGCAGCTTAGTGGAGACGTGGCGGGGAGAGACCCAGTACTTC. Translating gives CASSLVETWRGETQYF.

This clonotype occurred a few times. This CDR3 is CSGSPGVQETQYF. Written as DNA, the CDR3 is TGCAGCGGCTCCCCAGGGGTTCAAGAGACCCAGTACTTC. This chain uses TRBV29-1 with TRBJ2-5; weak D call: TRBD1 (6 bases). The V end lost 7 bases, the J end lost 2 bases, and 14 bases lay between the germline ends. This CDR3 is 13 amino acids long. Germline loops: CDR1 SQVTM, CDR2 ANQGSEA. Based on the CDR3 plus reference TRBV29-1 and TRBJ2-5, the full variable domain is SAVISQKPSRDICQRGTSLTIQCQVDSQVTMMFWYRQQPGQSLTLIATANQGSEATYESGFVIDKFPISRPNLTFSTLTVSNMSPEDSSIYLCSGSPGVQETQYFGPGTRLLVL.

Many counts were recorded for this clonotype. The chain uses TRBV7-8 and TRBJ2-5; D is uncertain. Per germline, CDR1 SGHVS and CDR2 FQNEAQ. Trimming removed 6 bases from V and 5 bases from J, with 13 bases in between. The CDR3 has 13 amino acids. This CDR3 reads CASRSAVGETQYF. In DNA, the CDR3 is TGTGCCAGCAGAAGTGCGGTTGGGGAGACCCAGTACTTC.

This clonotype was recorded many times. The CDR3 DNA reads TGTGCCAGCAGGGAACAGGGGCTGGCCGATGAGCAGTTCTTC. Protein product: CASREQGLADEQFF. The rearrangement uses TRBV12-3 or TRBV12-4 and TRBJ2-1, with 7 bases fitting TRBD1. V was clipped by 6 bases and J by 8 bases; unmatched bases: 10. This CDR3 spans 14 amino acids.

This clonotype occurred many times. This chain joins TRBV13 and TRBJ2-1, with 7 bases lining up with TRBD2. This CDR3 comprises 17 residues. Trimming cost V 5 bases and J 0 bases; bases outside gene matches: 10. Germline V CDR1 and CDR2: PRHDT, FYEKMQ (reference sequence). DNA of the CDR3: TGTGCCAGCAGCACCCCGACTAGCCGGAGCTCCTACAATGAGCAGTTCTTC. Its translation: CASSTPTSRSSYNEQFF. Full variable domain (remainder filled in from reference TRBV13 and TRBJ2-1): AAGVIQSPRHLIKEKRETATLKCYPIPRHDTVYWYQQGPGQDPQFLISFYEKMQSDKGSIPDRFSAQQFSDYHSELNMSSLELGDSALYFCASSTPTSRSSYNEQFFGPGTRLTVL.

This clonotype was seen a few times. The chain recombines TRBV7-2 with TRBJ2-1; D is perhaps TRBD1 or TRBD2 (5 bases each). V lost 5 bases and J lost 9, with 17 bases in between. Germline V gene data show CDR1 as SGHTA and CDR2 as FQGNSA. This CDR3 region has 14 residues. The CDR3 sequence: CASSRDGNSREQFF. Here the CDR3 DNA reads TGTGCCAGCAGCCGGGACGGTAATTCTCGTGAGCAGTTCTTC. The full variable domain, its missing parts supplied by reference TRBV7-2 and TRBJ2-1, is GAGVSQSPSNKVTEKGKDVELRCDPISGHTALYWYRQSLGQGLEFLIYFQGNSAPDKSGLPSDRFSAERTGGSVSTLTIQRTQQEDSAVYLCASSRDGNSREQFFGPGTRLTVL.

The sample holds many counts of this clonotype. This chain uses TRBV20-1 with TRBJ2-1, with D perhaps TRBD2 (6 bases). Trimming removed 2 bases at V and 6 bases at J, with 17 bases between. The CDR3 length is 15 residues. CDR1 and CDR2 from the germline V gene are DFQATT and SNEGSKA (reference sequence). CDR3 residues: CSARLRPSAFNEQFF. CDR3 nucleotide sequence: TGCAGTGCTAGATTGCGGCCTAGCGCTTTCAATGAGCAGTTCTTC.

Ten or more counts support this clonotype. The CDR3 DNA follows: TGTGCCAGCAGTTTAATCCAGCAGACCCACGAGCAGTACTTC. It translates to CASSLIQQTHEQYF. The chain employs TRBV28 and TRBJ2-7; D ambiguous. This CDR3 is 14 amino acids long. Trimming left V 2 bases short and J 5 bases short, with 13 bases between. The germline gives CDR1 MDHEN, CDR2 SYDVKM.

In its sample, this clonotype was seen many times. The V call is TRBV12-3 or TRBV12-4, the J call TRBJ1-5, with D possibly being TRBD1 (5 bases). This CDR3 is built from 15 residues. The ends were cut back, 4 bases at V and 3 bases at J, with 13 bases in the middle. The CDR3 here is CASSSPRDPNQPQHF. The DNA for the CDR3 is TGTGCCAGCAGTTCCCCACGGGACCCCAATCAGCCCCAGCATTTT.

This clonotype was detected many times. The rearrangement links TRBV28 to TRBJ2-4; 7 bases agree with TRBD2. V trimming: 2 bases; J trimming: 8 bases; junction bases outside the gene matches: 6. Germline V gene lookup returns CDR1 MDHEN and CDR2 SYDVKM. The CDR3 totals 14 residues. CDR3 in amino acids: CASSLAGEKDIQYF. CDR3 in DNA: TGTGCCAGCAGTTTAGCGGGAGAAAAAGACATTCAGTACTTC.

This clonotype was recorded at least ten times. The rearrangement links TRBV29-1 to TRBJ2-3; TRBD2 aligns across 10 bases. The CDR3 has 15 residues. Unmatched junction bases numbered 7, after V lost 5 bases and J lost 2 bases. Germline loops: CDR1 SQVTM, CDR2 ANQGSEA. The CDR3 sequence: CSVTGAGGPTDTQYF. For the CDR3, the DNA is TGCAGCGTTACCGGAGCGGGAGGGCCCACAGATACGCAGTATTTT.

The CDR3 DNA is TGCGCCAGCAGCTGGTTGAGGTACCAAGAGACCCAGTACTTC. Its translation is CASSWLRYQETQYF. This chain joins TRBV5-1 and TRBJ2-5; D not certain. Germline values: CDR1 SGHRS, CDR2 YFSETQ. The CDR3 consists of 14 residues. The germline V and J ends were trimmed by 3 bases and 0 bases, with 9 bases remaining between them.

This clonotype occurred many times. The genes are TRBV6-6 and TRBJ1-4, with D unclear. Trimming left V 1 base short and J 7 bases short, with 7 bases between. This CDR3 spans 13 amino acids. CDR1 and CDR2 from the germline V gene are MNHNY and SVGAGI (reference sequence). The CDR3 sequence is CASSYLRSEKLFF. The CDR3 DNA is TGTGCCAGCAGTTACTTACGGTCTGAAAAACTGTTTTTT.

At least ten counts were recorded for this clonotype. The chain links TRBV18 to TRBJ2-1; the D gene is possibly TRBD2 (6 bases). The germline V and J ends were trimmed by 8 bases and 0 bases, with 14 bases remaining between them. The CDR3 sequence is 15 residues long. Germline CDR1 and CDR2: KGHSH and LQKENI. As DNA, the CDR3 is TGTGCCAGCGCGGACTACCTCATCTCCTACAATGAGCAGTTCTTC. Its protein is CASADYLISYNEQFF.

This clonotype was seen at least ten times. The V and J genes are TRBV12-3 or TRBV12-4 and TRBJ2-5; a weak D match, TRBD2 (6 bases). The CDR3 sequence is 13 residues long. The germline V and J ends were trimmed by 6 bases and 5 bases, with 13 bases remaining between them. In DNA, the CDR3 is TGTGCCAGCAGGCCTTCTGGGGGGGAGACCCAGTACTTC. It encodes CASRPSGGETQYF.

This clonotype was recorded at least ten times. This CDR3 is CASSVITGVNEQFF. For the CDR3, the DNA is TGTGCCAGTAGCGTAATTACAGGGGTCAATGAGCAGTTCTTC. This chain links TRBV19 with TRBJ2-1, with 7 bases lining up with TRBD1. This CDR3 spans 14 amino acids. The trim removed 6 bases at V and 6 bases at J, leaving 8 bases unmatched. Germline V gene data show CDR1 as LNHDA and CDR2 as SQIVND (reference sequence).